This entry lists 6 T cell receptor beta chains sequenced from one sample in a study of molecular identifiers for immune sequencing clone quantification (dated by TCRdb to between 2017 and 2018). Receptors were amplified or captured by PCR. The reads were generated on a NextSeq 500. TCRdb trimmed the raw reads at Q25, called clones with MiXCR and kept productive beta chains. Rows with a matching CDR3 protein are joined into one entry that keeps the most common DNA and genes. Recorded for this sample are some 680,000 distinct CDR3 sequences; around 25% of them occurred a single time. The top ten clonotypes cover around 0.78% of the sample. Input material: naive CD8+ T cells from blood, with Jurkat cell RNA spiked in. In the paper's terms, the cell subset or site label means: FACS-sorted CD8+CD4-CCR7+CD45RA+ naive T cells. The receptors stem from a human donor in good health. Some libraries in this study had Jurkat cell RNA spiked in.

This clonotype occurred many times. The V call is TRBV7-2, the J call TRBJ1-1; D gene uncertain. Germline CDR1 SGHTA, CDR2 FQGNSA. V gave up 5 bases and J gave up 6 bases, with 13 bases separating them. This CDR3 is 13 amino acids long. DNA of the CDR3: TGTGCCAGCAGCCCAGGAGTTTGGGCTGAAGCTTTCTTT. Encoded protein: CASSPGVWAEAFF.

The gene calls are TRBV4-2 and TRBJ2-7, with 8 bases lining up with TRBD2. The CDR3 is 15 amino acids. Germline assignment: CDR1 LGHNA and CDR2 YNFKEQ. V shed 4 bases and J 7 bases; nucleotides not matched to a gene: 12. The CDR3 spells CASSPVSGSYNEQYF. The CDR3 DNA reads TGTGCCAGCAGCCCTGTGAGCGGGAGCTACAATGAGCAGTACTTC.

This clonotype occurred many times. The rearrangement uses TRBV7-3 and TRBJ1-1; 8 bases map to TRBD1. Germline loops: CDR1 SGHTA, CDR2 FQGTGA. The ends lost 3 bases at V and 4 bases at J; junction bases unmatched: 4. The CDR3 has 14 amino acids. The CDR3 region is CASSFGQGRTEAFF. The DNA for the CDR3 is TGTGCCAGCAGCTTCGGACAGGGTCGCACTGAAGCTTTCTTT.

The V gene is TRBV6-5, the J gene TRBJ2-7; D is uncertain. Germline CDR1 reads MNHEY; CDR2 reads SVGAGI. The CDR3 sequence is 14 residues long. Trimming took off 7 bases at V and 1 base at J, with 14 bases between the two ends. The CDR3 DNA sequence: TGTGCCAGCACTGACGACCCGGATTCCTACGAGCAGTACTTC. Amino acids: CASTDDPDSYEQYF.

This clonotype occurred many times. The genes are TRBV12-3 or TRBV12-4 and TRBJ2-3; TRBD1 matches 10 bases. This CDR3 comprises 16 residues. The J segment lost 2 bases and the V segment lost 6 bases, leaving 8 bases of the junction unmatched. The CDR3 bases are TGTGCCAGCAGGACTGGACAGGGGGAAATCACAGATACGCAGTATTTT. As protein: CASRTGQGEITDTQYF.

In this sample, this clonotype turned up a few times. The junction and the germline gene differ at one end; a read error may be behind it. The chain employs TRBV20-1 and TRBJ2-5; perhaps TRBD1 as D (5 bases). CDR1 DFQATT and CDR2 SNEGSKA come from the germline V gene (reference sequence). The CDR3 has 12 amino acids. The chain's CDR3 is CSVLTDQETQYF. Here the CDR3 DNA reads TGCAGTGTCTTGACAGACCAGGAGACCCAGTACTTC.